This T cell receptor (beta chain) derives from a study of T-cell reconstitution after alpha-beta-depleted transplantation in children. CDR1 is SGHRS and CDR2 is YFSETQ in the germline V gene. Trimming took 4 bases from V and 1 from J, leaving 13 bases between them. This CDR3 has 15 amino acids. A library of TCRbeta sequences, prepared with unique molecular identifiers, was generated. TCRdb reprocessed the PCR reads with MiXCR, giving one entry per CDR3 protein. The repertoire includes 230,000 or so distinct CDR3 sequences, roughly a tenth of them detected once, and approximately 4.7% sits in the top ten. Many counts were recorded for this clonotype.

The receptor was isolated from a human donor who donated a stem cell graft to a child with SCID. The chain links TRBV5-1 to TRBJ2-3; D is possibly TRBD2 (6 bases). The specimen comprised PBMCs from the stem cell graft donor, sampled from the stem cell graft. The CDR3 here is CASSLRDFRTDTQYF. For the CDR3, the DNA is TGCGCCAGCAGCCTCCGGGACTTCCGCACAGATACGCAGTATTTT.